This T cell receptor beta chain is from a study of shared clonotypes between healthy human individuals. Broader study findings: Researchers found naive subsets generally carried larger estimated richness than memory subsets. Rarefaction curves obtained for sorted subsets showed sequencing incomplete despite large depth.

The DNA input per sorted-subset replicate PCR was 200 to 250 ng, corresponding to some 30,000 T cell genomes. Method: immunoSEQ multiplex PCR; TCRdb's copy keeps in-frame clones and lacks some. The data contain about 1.5 million clones, 95% to 99% of them seen just once; the ten biggest clones take up roughly 0.42%. V lost 5 bases, J lost 4 bases, and 11 bases lay in between. CDR1 is SEHNR, CDR2 FQNEAQ, per germline (reference sequence). The CDR3 totals 13 residues. Remarks on this clone: Its cognate antigen is unknown.

In the CD4+ fraction, cells were divided into CD45RA+ naive and CD45RA-negative memory subsets. Sequenced material: naive CD4+ T cells sorted from blood. Subset in this sample: CD45RA+ positively selected. The source is a man in his thirties or forties in good health. This sequence joins TRBV7-9 and TRBJ1-2; D is undetermined. Written as DNA, the CDR3 is TGTGCCAGCAGCCCCGAACAGATCTATGGCTACACCTTC. This encodes CASSPEQIYGYTF.